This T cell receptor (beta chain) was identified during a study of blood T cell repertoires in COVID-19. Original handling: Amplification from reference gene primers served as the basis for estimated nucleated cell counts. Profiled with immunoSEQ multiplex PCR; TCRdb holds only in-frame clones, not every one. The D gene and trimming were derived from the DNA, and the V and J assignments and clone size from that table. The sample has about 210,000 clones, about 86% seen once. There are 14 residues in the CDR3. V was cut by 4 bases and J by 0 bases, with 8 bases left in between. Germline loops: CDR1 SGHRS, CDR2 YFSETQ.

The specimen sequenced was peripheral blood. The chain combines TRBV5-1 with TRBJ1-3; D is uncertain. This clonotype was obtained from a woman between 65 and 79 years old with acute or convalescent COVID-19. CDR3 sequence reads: CASSRYDSGNTIYF. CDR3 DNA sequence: TGCGCCAGCAGCCGCTATGACTCTGGAAACACCATATATTTT.